This entry lists 22 T cell receptor beta chains sequenced from one sample in a study of CD8 T cells in ankylosing spondylitis. One entry per CDR3 protein results from TCRdb running MiXCR on the 5' RACE reads. The table shows a few hundred thousand distinct CDR3 sequences, with 20% occurring only once. Source material: blood, either unsorted or a sorted T cell fraction (not recorded which). These receptors all stem from a male donor with ankylosing spondylitis or in good health (not recorded which).

The chain uses TRBV7-8 and TRBJ2-3; tentatively, D is TRBD1 or TRBD2 (7 bases each). CDR3 length: 15 amino acids. V was pared by 1 base and J by 4 bases, with 12 bases between. Germline V gene sequence: CDR1 SGHVS, CDR2 FQNEAQ. The DNA of the CDR3 is TGTGCCAGCAGCTTAGTGGGAGGGGGCGCAGATACGCAGTATTTT. Translating it yields CASSLVGGGADTQYF.

This clonotype was counted between two and nine times. V gene TRBV28 combines with J gene TRBJ2-1; 7 bases line up with TRBD2. This CDR3 has 15 residues. V dropped 4 bases and J dropped 8; count of bases not matched to a gene: 11. Germline assignment: CDR1 MDHEN and CDR2 SYDVKM. CDR3 sequence: CASSSRLAWSDEQFF. The CDR3 DNA sequence: TGTGCCAGCAGTTCCAGACTAGCCTGGAGTGATGAGCAGTTCTTC.

Notes on this clonotype: Given the absence of the conserved phenylalanine or tryptophan at the CDR3 end, a read error is likely. The V gene is TRBV28, the J gene TRBJ2-7; 7 bases are a match to TRBD1. Germline CDR1 MDHEN, CDR2 SYDVKM. The CDR3 runs 15 residues. Trimming took 4 bases from V and 2 from J; bases not matched to a gene: 8. CDR3 sequence (DNA): TGTGCCAGCAGTTCCCGGACAGGTTTCCCCTACGAGCAGTACGCC. This gives the protein CASSSRTGFPYEQYA.

This clonotype has more than one count but fewer than ten. The rearrangement uses TRBV5-6 and TRBJ2-7; 7 positions match TRBD2. There are 14 residues in the CDR3. From germline, CDR1 is SGHDT and CDR2 YYEEEE. J gave up 1 base and V 3 bases, and 4 bases lay outside the gene matches. In nucleotides, the CDR3 is TGTGCCAGCAGCTGGCGGGGGAAATCCTACGAGCAGTACGTC. This sequence encodes CASSWRGKSYEQYV.

This clonotype was picked up a small number of times. CDR3 protein: CAWRKGNTGELFF. Here the CDR3 DNA reads TGTGCCTGGAGAAAGGGCAATACCGGGGAGCTGTTTTTT. The V and J genes are TRBV30 and TRBJ2-2, with no clear D. Looked up from germline, CDR1 is GTSNPN and CDR2 is SVGIG (reference sequence). The CDR3 has 13 residues. With 3 bases removed from V and 5 bases from J, the gap between germline ends came to 10 bases.

The chain employs TRBV7-6 and TRBJ2-5; D not certain. This CDR3 comprises 13 residues. V dropped 6 bases and J dropped 3 bases, with 11 bases sitting between them. CDR1 and CDR2 (germline): SGHVS, FNYEAQ. Here the CDR3 DNA reads TGTGCCAGCAGTTATGGATCCGAAGAGACCCAGTACTTC. As protein: CASSYGSEETQYF. The full variable domain, rest sourced from reference TRBV7-6 and TRBJ2-5, is GAGVSQSPRYKVTKRGQDVALRCDPISGHVSLYWYRQALGQGPEFLTYFNYEAQQDKSGLPNDRFSAERPEGSISTLTIQRTEQRDSAMYRCASSYGSEETQYFGPGTRLLVL.

The chain combines TRBV12-3 or TRBV12-4 with TRBJ1-5; TRBD1 aligns across 8 bases. The CDR3 consists of 16 residues. Losses at the gene ends were 5 bases for V and 2 bases for J; bases not matched to a gene: 8. This CDR3 reads CASSPQDRVGNQPQHF. CDR3 bases: TGTGCCAGCAGTCCCCAGGACAGGGTGGGCAATCAGCCCCAGCATTTT.

V is TRBV7-6 and J is TRBJ2-2; TRBD2 agrees at 12 bases. The germline gives CDR1 SGHVS, CDR2 FNYEAQ. V lost 0 bases, J lost 1 base, and 6 bases stayed unmatched. This CDR3 contains 19 residues. The CDR3 DNA follows: TGTGCCAGCAGCTTAGCAGGGACTAGCGGGCGACGGAACACCGGGGAGCTGTTTTTT. Translation: CASSLAGTSGRRNTGELFF.

This clonotype was counted only a few times. The genes are TRBV20-1 and TRBJ2-1; D is uncertain. The CDR3 is 15 residues long. In germline, CDR1 is DFQATT, CDR2 SNEGSKA (reference sequence). Trimming took off 1 base at V and 0 bases at J, with 10 bases between the two ends. CDR3 loop: CSARVPSSSYNEQFF. The CDR3 DNA sequence: TGCAGTGCTAGAGTTCCGTCGAGCTCCTACAATGAGCAGTTCTTC.

Only a few counts were recorded for this clonotype. V and J are TRBV7-9 and TRBJ1-6; TRBD1 might be the D (5 bases). Germline assignment: CDR1 SEHNR and CDR2 FQNEAQ (reference sequence). The CDR3 covers 17 residues. Trimming took 5 bases from V and 7 from J, leaving 21 bases between them. The CDR3 nucleotides read TGTGCCAGCAGCGAAAGGACGACGGGACCCAAGAATTCACCCCTCCACTTT. Protein product: CASSERTTGPKNSPLHF.

This clonotype appeared a few times. The V and J genes are TRBV20-1 and TRBJ2-1, with 9 bases fitting TRBD1. Germline CDR1 is DFQATT and CDR2 is SNEGSKA (reference sequence). V was clipped by 2 bases and J by 8 bases; unmatched bases: 7. The CDR3 is made up of 14 amino acids. The CDR3 reads CSARIPGQGDEQFF. The CDR3 DNA is TGCAGTGCTAGAATACCGGGACAGGGCGATGAGCAGTTCTTC.

This clonotype has ten or more counts. The V gene is TRBV6-5, the J gene TRBJ2-7; D remains unclear. The CDR3 loop spans 13 amino acids. The V and J ends lost 3 bases and 5 bases respectively, with 11 bases between them. Per the germline V gene, CDR1 is MNHEY and CDR2 is SVGAGI. As DNA, the CDR3 is TGTGCCAGCAGTTATTCCCCGGGCAACGAGCAGTACGTC. This sequence encodes CASSYSPGNEQYV.

This clonotype came up a few times. The chain employs TRBV10-3 and TRBJ1-5; no definite D call. V lost 2 bases, J lost 1 base, and 9 bases lay in between. The germline gives CDR1 ENHRY, CDR2 SYGVKD. This CDR3 spans 15 amino acids. The DNA of the CDR3 is TGTGCCATCAGTGAGGGTCACGACAGCAATCAGCCCCAGCATTTT. Protein sequence: CAISEGHDSNQPQHF.

The chain combines TRBV10-3 with TRBJ2-1; D is perhaps TRBD2 (5 bases). Per germline, CDR1 ENHRY and CDR2 SYGVKD. CDR3 length equals 16 residues. Trimming stripped 3 bases from V and 0 bases from J, with 12 bases between. CDR3 in amino acids: CAISEPDLSSYNEQFF. The CDR3 DNA is TGTGCCATCAGTGAACCGGACTTGAGCTCCTACAATGAGCAGTTCTTC.

Only a few counts were recorded for this clonotype. The rearrangement links TRBV6-2 or TRBV6-3 to TRBJ2-1; D may match TRBD1 or TRBD2 (6 bases each). This CDR3 spans 13 amino acids. From germline, CDR1 is MNHEY and CDR2 SVGEGT. V gave up 10 bases and J gave up 4 bases, with 14 bases separating them. As DNA, the CDR3 is TGTGCCACCGCAGGGGCGGGATACAATGAGCAGTTCTTC. Protein product: CATAGAGYNEQFF.

This clonotype turned up a few times. The CDR3 loop reads CASSQGLAGTLGTDTQYF. CDR3 bases: TGCGCCAGCAGCCAAGGACTAGCGGGTACGCTAGGCACAGATACGCAGTATTTT. V usage is TRBV4-1 and J usage is TRBJ2-3, with TRBD2 matching 10 bases. Looked up from germline, CDR1 is MGHRA and CDR2 is YSYEKL. Unmatched junction bases numbered 8, after V lost 1 base and J lost 1 base. This CDR3 has 18 amino acids.

The genes are TRBV7-6 and TRBJ1-6; 8 positions agree with TRBD1. Germline CDR1 SGHVS, CDR2 FNYEAQ. V trimming: 1 base; J trimming: 9 bases; junction bases outside the gene matches: 5. This CDR3 has 15 residues. This CDR3 reads CASSLGETGVSPLHF. The CDR3 bases are TGTGCCAGCAGCTTAGGGGAGACAGGGGTTTCACCCCTCCACTTT. The whole variable domain, filled in from reference TRBV7-6 and TRBJ1-6, reads GAGVSQSPRYKVTKRGQDVALRCDPISGHVSLYWYRQALGQGPEFLTYFNYEAQQDKSGLPNDRFSAERPEGSISTLTIQRTEQRDSAMYRCASSLGETGVSPLHFGNGTRLTVT.

This clonotype was counted a few times. This chain connects TRBV6-6 to TRBJ1-2; D is possibly TRBD1 (5 bases). This CDR3 spans 13 amino acids. V was pared by 5 bases and J by 6 bases, with 13 bases between. CDR1 is MNHNY and CDR2 is SVGAGI in the germline V gene (reference sequence). In DNA form, the CDR3 reads TGTGCCAGCAGTAAACGGGGGGAGGATGGCTACACCTTC. Its translation: CASSKRGEDGYTF.

V gene TRBV29-1 combines with J gene TRBJ1-1; no clear D. The CDR3 is made up of 13 amino acids. Per germline, CDR1 SQVTM and CDR2 ANQGSEA. V was trimmed by 6 bases and J by 5 bases, leaving 16 bases between them. As DNA, the CDR3 is TGCAGCGTGGACGATAACGGCCCAACTGAAGCTTTCTTT. Translated, it gives CSVDDNGPTEAFF.

This clonotype came up a few times. V usage is TRBV25-1 and J usage is TRBJ2-1; TRBD2 aligns across 13 bases. With V trimmed by 7 bases and J by 6 bases, 9 bases remained unmatched. CDR1 and CDR2 (germline): MGHDK, SYGVNS. CDR3 length equals 16 residues. The CDR3 spells CASTRTSGRGSNEQFF. The CDR3, as DNA: TGTGCCAGCACTCGGACTAGCGGGAGAGGCAGCAATGAGCAGTTCTTC.

This clonotype was seen a single time. This chain joins TRBV19 and TRBJ1-1, with 10 bases aligning to TRBD1. J was trimmed by 0 bases and V by 8 bases; bases with no gene match: 9. From germline, CDR1 is LNHDA and CDR2 SQIVND (reference sequence). The CDR3 totals 16 residues. CDR3: CASQNKDRGLNTEAFF. In DNA form, the CDR3 reads TGTGCCAGTCAAAACAAGGACAGGGGGTTGAACACTGAAGCTTTCTTT.

The chain links TRBV29-1 to TRBJ2-5, with D unclear. With 7 bases removed from V and 5 bases from J, the gap between germline ends came to 17 bases. The CDR3 consists of 13 residues. Germline V gives CDR1 SQVTM, CDR2 ANQGSEA. Here the CDR3 reads CSAVVLGGETQYF. Written as DNA, the CDR3 is TGCAGCGCCGTAGTCCTCGGTGGGGAGACCCAGTACTTC.